This entry concerns a single T cell receptor (beta chain). Original data processing: Nucleated cell counts were estimated from reference gene primer amplification. Assay used: immunoSEQ multiplex PCR; TCRdb lists only in-frame clones, some missing. V and J calls and clone size come straight from that table; D and trimming were deduced from the DNA. The sample includes about 200,000 clones, roughly 85% of them seen just once. The data were taken from a study of blood T cell repertoires in COVID-19. Across the study: Acute and convalescent COVID-19 samples came from the United States, Italy and Spain. T cells, B-cell-depleted T cells, or PBMCs provided the cDNA or gDNA that served as material.

CDR1 is LGHDT and CDR2 is YNNKEL in the germline V gene (reference sequence). J lost 9 bases, V lost 6 bases, and 3 bases had no gene match. This CDR3 has 12 residues. What was sequenced was peripheral blood. V usage is TRBV3-1 (or the pseudogene TRBV3-2) and J usage is TRBJ2-1; 9 bases line up with TRBD2. This clonotype was obtained from a woman older than 75 with acute or convalescent COVID-19. The CDR3 DNA follows: TGTGCCAGCAGGGGACTAGCCGCTGAGCAGTTCTTC. Translation gives CASRGLAAEQFF.